Listed below are T cell receptor beta chains from one sample, sequenced in a study of blood T cell repertoires in COVID-19. Clones were sequenced by immunoSEQ multiplex PCR, and TCRdb holds only the in-frame ones, with some missing. The sample records fewer than 250,000 clones, roughly 81% being singletons. The sample comprised peripheral blood. The source of these receptors is a man aged 50 or older with acute or convalescent COVID-19. Both conserved end residues are part of each CDR3. The order of the fields is J gene, CDR3 length, V gene, CDR3 protein.

>TRBJ2-3|16|TRBV10-3
CAISESSGGGQDTQYF
>TRBJ1-4|14|TRBV3-1/TRBV3-2
CASSLRGSNEKLFF
>TRBJ1-1|16|TRBV6-5
CASSYTPGSSNTEAFF
>TRBJ1-5|14|TRBV2
CASSVRVGNQPQHF
>TRBJ2-3|16|TRBV7-6
CASSRGSDPSTDTQYF
>TRBJ1-1|13|TRBV7-9
CASSLGSGTEAFF
>TRBJ2-2|13|TRBV2
CASRTPTGGELFF
>TRBJ2-7|15|TRBV5-1
CASSSGQASSYEQYF
>TRBJ1-1|15|TRBV2
CASRRGTGVNTEAFF
>TRBJ2-1|11|TRBV10-1
CASSDFNEQFF
>TRBJ2-7|14|TRBV10-1
CARGQEFRSYEQYF
>TRBJ1-1|13|TRBV18
CASSATDNTEAFF
>TRBJ1-5|15|TRBV30
CAWSGGETSNQPQHF
>TRBJ2-1|12|TRBV4-1
CASSHFGNEQFF
>TRBJ2-1|15|TRBV24-1
CATSDLLAGAHEQFF
>TRBJ2-1|19|TRBV18
CASSPSELALGAWNNEQFF
>TRBJ1-1|14|TRBV5-1
CASSLYAGNSEAFF
>TRBJ1-1|13|TRBV19
CASSLVGDTEAFF
>TRBJ2-5|11|TRBV12-3/TRBV12-4
CASSFGETQYF
>TRBJ1-1|15|TRBV19
CATRQGRVRVTEAFF
>TRBJ2-1|16|TRBV10-1
CASSESISGTYNEQFF
>TRBJ2-2|14|TRBV7-9
CASSLTGDTGELFF
>TRBJ1-1|17|TRBV11-2
CASSFGVAGPKNTEAFF
>TRBJ2-3|15|TRBV19
CASSTLLPAGDTQYF
>TRBJ1-1|15|TRBV7-8
CASSLIPGMNTEAFF
>TRBJ1-6|13|TRBV5-8
CASSLLRGSPLHF
>TRBJ1-2|13|TRBV15
CATSRDPGGGYTF
>TRBJ2-7|14|TRBV2
CASSERLAGDEQYF